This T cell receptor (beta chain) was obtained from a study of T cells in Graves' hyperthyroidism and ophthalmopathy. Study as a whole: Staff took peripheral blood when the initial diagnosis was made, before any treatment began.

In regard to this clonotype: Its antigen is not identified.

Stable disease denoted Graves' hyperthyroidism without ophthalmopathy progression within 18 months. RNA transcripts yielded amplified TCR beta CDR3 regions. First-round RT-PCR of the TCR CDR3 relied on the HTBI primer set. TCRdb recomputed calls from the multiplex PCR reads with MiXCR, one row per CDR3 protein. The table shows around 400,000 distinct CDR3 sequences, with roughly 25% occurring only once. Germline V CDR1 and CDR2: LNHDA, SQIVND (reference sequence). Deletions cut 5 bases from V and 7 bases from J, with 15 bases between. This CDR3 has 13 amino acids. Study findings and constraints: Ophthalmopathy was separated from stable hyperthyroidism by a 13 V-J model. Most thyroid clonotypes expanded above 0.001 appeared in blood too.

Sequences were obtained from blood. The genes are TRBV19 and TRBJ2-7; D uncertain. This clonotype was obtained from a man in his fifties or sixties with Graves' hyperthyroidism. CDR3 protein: CASSDPPMREQYF. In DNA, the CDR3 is TGTGCCAGTAGTGACCCCCCGATGCGGGAGCAGTACTTC.